A selection of T cell receptor beta chains follows, all from one sample in a study of glioma-infiltrating T cells. MiXCR was run by TCRdb on the multiplex PCR reads, yielding one entry per CDR3 protein. Counted here are a few hundred thousand distinct CDR3 sequences, less than 50% occurring once; the ten biggest clones make up more than 10%. Sequenced sample: glioma tissue, nonneoplastic brain tissue, or PBMCs (not recorded which). The source is a human donor with low-grade glioma or glioblastoma, undergoing nonglioma brain surgery, or in good health (not recorded which). The CDR3 runs from the conserved cysteine through the conserved F or W. The D gene is left open where the match is weak. Clone size, where shown, is once, few, many, or a class for clones that have expanded.

>-|-|TRBJ2-7|TRBV4-3
TGCGCCAGCAGCACTGTGGCGGATCCAACCTACGAGCAGTACTTC
CASSTVADPTYEQYF
>TRBD2|once|TRBJ2-3|TRBV19
TGTGCCAGCAGCTTCCGTTCGCGCGGGGGGGCCGAAGATACGCAGTATTTT
CASSFRSRGGAEDTQYF
>-|many|TRBJ1-2|TRBV6-2/TRBV6-3
TGTGCCAGCCGCGAGCCGGATTTGCATGGTGGCTACACCTTC
CASREPDLHGGYTF
>-|-|TRBJ2-3|TRBV15
TGTGCCACCAGCAGAGATCGGGGCTTCGAGAAACAGTATTTT
CATSRDRGFEKQYF
>-|few|TRBJ2-1|TRBV4-3
TGCGCCAGCAGCCAAGCAAACCAAGCGGGTGAGCAGTTCTTC
CASSQANQAGEQFF
>-|few|TRBJ2-7|TRBV3-1
TGTGCCAGCAGCCAGGCGGGACAACCCTACGAGCAGTACTTC
CASSQAGQPYEQYF
>-|-|TRBJ1-1|TRBV5-1
TGCGCCAGCAGCTCTGAGGGCAGGGGGAACACTGAAGCTTTCTTT
CASSSEGRGNTEAFF
>TRBD2|-|TRBJ2-1|TRBV28
TGTGCCAGCAGTACGGGAGGTTCCTACAATGAGAAGTCCTTC
CASSTGGSYNEKSF
>TRBD1|many|TRBJ2-1|TRBV7-2
TGTGCCAGCAGCTCTCAGACAGGGAAGGATGAGCAGTTCTTC
CASSSQTGKDEQFF
>TRBD2|few|TRBJ2-5|TRBV6-1
TGTGCCAGCAGTGAACCCCAGGGAGGGGAGACCCAGTACTTC
CASSEPQGGETQYF
>-|-|TRBJ1-1|TRBV7-6
TGTGCCAGCAGCTTAACCCCCTCGGGGAACACTGAAGCTTTCTTT
CASSLTPSGNTEAFF
>-|few|TRBJ2-3|TRBV4-2
TGTGCCAGCAGCCAATTCCAGCGGCGCACAGATACGCAGTATTTT
CASSQFQRRTDTQYF
>-|-|TRBJ2-7|TRBV6-6
TGTGCCAGCATTTACTCCCTATCCTACGAGCAGTACTTC
CASIYSLSYEQYF
>TRBD1|-|TRBJ1-6|TRBV4-2
TGTGCCAGCAGCCTTTGGGACAGAAATTCACCCCTCCACTTT
CASSLWDRNSPLHF
>TRBD2|few|TRBJ2-7|TRBV4-3
TGCGCCAGCAGCCAAGATAGTAGCGGGAGCCCGGGGGAGCAGTACTTC
CASSQDSSGSPGEQYF
>TRBD1|few|TRBJ1-3|TRBV2
TGTGCCAGCATTTCCGGGACAGGTACTGGAAACACCATATATTTT
CASISGTGTGNTIYF
>TRBD2|-|TRBJ2-3|TRBV2
TGTGCCAGCTGCCTAGCGGGATTGACAGATACGCAGTATTTT
CASCLAGLTDTQYF
>-|few|TRBJ1-2|TRBV7-9
TGTGCCAGCAGCTTAGACACTCAAAGGGACTATGGCTACACCTTC
CASSLDTQRDYGYTF
>TRBD1|few|TRBJ1-4|TRBV4-3
TGCGCCAGCAGCCAAGACCCCGGACAGGGGGTAACTAATGAAAAACTGTTTTTT
CASSQDPGQGVTNEKLFF
>-|-|TRBJ1-2|TRBV19
TGTGCCAGTACGCAGGCCACCGGGAATGGCTACACCTTC
CASTQATGNGYTF
>-|few|TRBJ1-2|TRBV6-5
TGTGCCAGCATGGGGGCCTTAGTCAACTATGGCTACACCTTC
CASMGALVNYGYTF
>-|many|TRBJ2-7|TRBV6-2/TRBV6-3
TGTGCCAGCAGCCGCACCGGGACATTAGGCGAGCAGTACTTC
CASSRTGTLGEQYF
>TRBD2|many|TRBJ2-7|TRBV25-1
TGTGCCAGCAGTTCGCGGGGAGGGACCTACGAGCAGTACTTC
CASSSRGGTYEQYF
>TRBD1|-|TRBJ1-2|TRBV4-1
TGCGCCAGCAGCCCCCGACAGGGTGGGCACACCTTC
CASSPRQGGHTF
>TRBD2|-|TRBJ2-5|TRBV25-1
TGTGCCAGCAGTGACCGAAGACTAGCGGGTCACCAAGAGACCCAGTACTTC
CASSDRRLAGHQETQYF
>TRBD1|-|TRBJ1-1|TRBV7-6
TGTGCCAGCAGCTTCGGGACAGTCGCAGCTTTCTTT
CASSFGTVAAFF
>-|few|TRBJ2-1|TRBV4-2
TGTGCCAGCAGCCAAGAAAACCGCTGGGGTGAGCAGTTCTTC
CASSQENRWGEQFF
>-|few|TRBJ2-5|TRBV7-2
TGTGCCAGCAGCCACCTGGGGGTTCAAGAGACCCAGTACTTC
CASSHLGVQETQYF